This is a list of T cell receptor beta chains from one sample in a study of PD-1 blockade in classical Hodgkin lymphoma. Profiled with immunoSEQ multiplex PCR; TCRdb holds only in-frame clones, not every one. The table lists fewer than 30,000 clones, roughly 80% of them singletons. The material sequenced was peripheral blood mononuclear cells (PBMCs), taken before the second cycle of nivolumab. All receptors come from a human donor with classical Hodgkin lymphoma. The CDR3 runs from the conserved cysteine through the conserved F or W. The order of the fields is J gene, clone size, V gene, D gene, CDR3 DNA, CDR3 protein. A D gene is named only where the DNA matches it firmly. Clone size appears in some rows only: once, few, many, or a class for an expanded clone.

>TRBJ2-1|.|TRBV12-5|.
TGTGCTAGTGGTCAAGGACAGTCCCTTTACAATGAGCAGTTCTTC
CASGQGQSLYNEQFF
>TRBJ1-2|.|TRBV6-5|.
TGTGCCAGCAGTTTGTATGGCTACACCTTC
CASSLYGYTF
>TRBJ2-1|.|TRBV5-1|.
TGCGCCAGCAGCCACGACAGGACCGACCTATACAATGAGCAGTTCTTC
CASSHDRTDLYNEQFF
>TRBJ2-5|.|TRBV4-3|.
TGCGCCAGCAGCCAAGATGTAGGGAGAAATGCTGGAGGGACCCAGTACTTC
CASSQDVGRNAGGTQYF
>TRBJ1-4|.|TRBV30|.
TGTGCCTGGAGTAGGGGCGATGAAAAACTGTTTTTT
CAWSRGDEKLFF
>TRBJ1-4|.|TRBV18|.
TGTGCCAGCTCACAGGATAATAATGAAAAACTGTTTTTT
CASSQDNNEKLFF
>TRBJ1-5|few|TRBV28|.
TGTGCCAGCAGAATCACCACCCCCAATCAGCCCCAGCATTTT
CASRITTPNQPQHF
>TRBJ1-2|.|TRBV6-5|.
TGTGCCACCAAAGCCGGTATCTGGACCGGCTACACCTTC
CATKAGIWTGYTF
>TRBJ2-7|.|TRBV10-3|.
TGTGCCACCTGGCAAGGACCCGAGTCCTACGAGCAGTACTTC
CATWQGPESYEQYF
>TRBJ1-1|.|TRBV4-2|.
TGTGCCAGCAGCTTGGAATCCAGGCTGAACACTGAAGCTTTCTTT
CASSLESRLNTEAFF
>TRBJ2-3|.|TRBV5-1|.
TGCGCCAGCAGCTGGCGGACAGTAAGCACAGATACGCAGTATTTT
CASSWRTVSTDTQYF
>TRBJ2-3|.|TRBV5-1|.
TGCGCCAGCAGCGGACCGGGACTTACAGATACGCAGTATTTT
CASSGPGLTDTQYF
>TRBJ2-7|.|TRBV6-5|TRBD1
TGTGCCAGCAGTTGGGACAGGGGGCTCTCCTACGAGCAGTACTTC
CASSWDRGLSYEQYF
>TRBJ2-5|.|TRBV6-1|.
TGTGCCAGCAGGGCAGGAGGGGTTCAAGAGACCCAGTACTTC
CASRAGGVQETQYF
>TRBJ1-1|few|TRBV20-1|.
TGCAGTGGAATTTTGAACACTGAAGCTTTCTTT
CSGILNTEAFF
>TRBJ2-3|once|TRBV5-4|TRBD2
TGTGCCAGCAGCTCAGGGACTAGCGGGCGGACAGATACGCAGTATTTT
CASSSGTSGRTDTQYF
>TRBJ2-7|.|TRBV5-1|TRBD2
TGCGCCAGCAGCTTGGTTCAGCGGGGGGCCTACGAGCAGTACTTC
CASSLVQRGAYEQYF
>TRBJ2-5|.|TRBV27|TRBD1
TGTGCCAGCAGTACCAGGGGGCAAGAGACCCAGTACTTC
CASSTRGQETQYF
>TRBJ2-3|.|TRBV19|.
TGTGCCAGTAACAGGCAGGGTAGCGGTACGCAGTATTTT
CASNRQGSGTQYF
>TRBJ2-7|.|TRBV6-5|.
TGTGCCAGCAGTAACCAAGACAGGCCCAATTACGAGCAGTACTTC
CASSNQDRPNYEQYF
>TRBJ2-7|.|TRBV7-2|TRBD1
TGTGCCAGCAGCTTACCGGACAGGATGGAGCAGTACTTC
CASSLPDRMEQYF
>TRBJ2-7|.|TRBV5-1|TRBD1
TGCGCCAGCAGCTTGCGACAGGGCAATAGCTACGAGCAGTACTTC
CASSLRQGNSYEQYF
>TRBJ2-3|.|TRBV5-6|.
TGTGCCAGCAGCTTGCAGACTACAGATACGCAGTATTTT
CASSLQTTDTQYF
>TRBJ2-7|.|TRBV20-1|.
TGCAGTGCTAGTTACTTGTACGAGCAGTACTTC
CSASYLYEQYF
>TRBJ2-3|once|TRBV4-3|TRBD2
TGCGCCAGCAGCCAAGATATGAGCACTAGCGGGGGAACAGATACGCAGTATTTT
CASSQDMSTSGGTDTQYF
>TRBJ1-6|.|TRBV7-2|.
TGTGCCAGCAGCTTAGGGGTCCGATCCTATAATTCACCCCTCCACTTT
CASSLGVRSYNSPLHF
>TRBJ2-3|.|TRBV19|TRBD2
TGTGCCAGTAGTTGGGTGGGGGGGGAAGATACGCAGTATTTT
CASSWVGGEDTQYF
>TRBJ2-3|.|TRBV4-3|TRBD2
TGCGCCAGCAGCCAAGTGACTAGCGGGGGGTCAGATACGCAGTATTTT
CASSQVTSGGSDTQYF
>TRBJ1-5|.|TRBV4-3|.
TGCGCCAGCAGCCAGACAGCTTATAGCAATCAGCCCCAGCATTTT
CASSQTAYSNQPQHF